The entry below gives a single TCR beta chain sequence along with its context. The target antigen is unknown. Noted treatment: roughly 10-day PBMC culture with coronavirus spike peptide pools or control peptides (ViraFEST assay). This entry belongs to a study of vaccination and CD4 T cells after COVID-19. At the level of the study: Comprising six males and four females, the convalescent participants counted two Hispanic individuals among them. The peptides that stimulated the cells were overlapping spike peptides from SARS-CoV-2, HCoV-NL63, HCoV-OC43 and HCoV-229E. Study-wide results and limits: Convalescent patients' clones that were vaccine-specific were spike mono-reactive in 304 of 307 cases.

Researchers used the Oncomine TCR Beta short-read assay to sequence DNA from cultured CD4+ T cells. TCRdb itself ran the PCR reads through MiXCR, one entry per CDR3 protein. The profile shows just over 14,000 distinct CDR3 sequences, 73% of them singletons. Per germline, CDR1 ENHRY and CDR2 SYGVKD. The CDR3 loop spans 13 amino acids. V trimming: 8 bases; J trimming: 6 bases; junction bases outside the gene matches: 10. The gene calls are TRBV10-3 and TRBJ2-7; the match to TRBD1 covers 7 bases. The clonotype was recovered from a human donor who had recovered from COVID-19. Sequenced: CD4+ T cells from blood, cultured in vitro. CDR3 sequence: CAIGGQTQVEQYF. The CDR3 DNA follows: TGTGCCATCGGGGGACAGACACAGGTCGAGCAGTACTTC.